This T cell receptor beta chain emerged from a study of blood T cell repertoires in COVID-19. Whole-study context: Sites in the United States, Italy and Spain provided acute and convalescent COVID-19 samples. T cells, B-cell-depleted T cells, or PBMCs provided the cDNA or gDNA that served as material.

Trimming stripped 3 bases from V and 0 bases from J, with 11 bases between. In germline, CDR1 is MNHEY, CDR2 SVGAGI. There are 15 residues in the CDR3. Per the original data handling: Quantification of nucleated cells was approximated via reference gene primer amplification. The protocol was immunoSEQ multiplex PCR, while the TCRdb copy is restricted to in-frame clones and leaves out a portion. The V and J calls and clone size were taken over from that table, and D and trimming were inferred from the DNA. Of some 370,000 clones in the sample, nearly 90% were seen once. The sequencing sample was made of peripheral blood. The TCR comes from a young man with active or convalescent COVID-19. This sequence joins TRBV6-5 and TRBJ1-1, with D perhaps TRBD1 (5 bases). The CDR3 nucleotides read TGTGCCAGCAGTTATTACGGGGGGATGAACACTGAAGCTTTCTTT. It encodes CASSYYGGMNTEAFF.